This TCR beta chain was retrieved from a study of T cell changes during pregnancy in multiple sclerosis. Assay: immunoSEQ multiplex PCR; the TCRdb copy retains only in-frame clones and omits some. The table includes under 60,000 clones, around 91% detected once. The germline CDR1 and CDR2 sequences are SGHAT and FQNNGV. The CDR3 runs 13 residues. Trimming removed 0 bases at V and 3 bases at J, with 6 bases between. The sequencing used CD4+ T cells from peripheral blood mononuclear cells, collected in the second trimester of pregnancy. The receptor comes from a female donor in good health, enrolled as a control in a pregnancy study. The chain employs TRBV11-2 and TRBJ2-7; no clear D gene. CDR3 bases: TGTGCCAGCAGCTTAGATCGCGTCTACGAGCAGTACTTC. Protein: CASSLDRVYEQYF.